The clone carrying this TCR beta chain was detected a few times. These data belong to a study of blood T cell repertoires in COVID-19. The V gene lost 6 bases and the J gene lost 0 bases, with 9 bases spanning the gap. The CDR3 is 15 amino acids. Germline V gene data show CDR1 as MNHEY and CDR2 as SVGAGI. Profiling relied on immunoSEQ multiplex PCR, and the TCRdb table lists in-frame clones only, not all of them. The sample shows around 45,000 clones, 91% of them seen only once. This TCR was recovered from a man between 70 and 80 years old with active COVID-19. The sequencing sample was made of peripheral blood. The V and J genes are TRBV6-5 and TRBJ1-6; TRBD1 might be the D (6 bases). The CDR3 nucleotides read TGTGCCAGCAGATCAGGGGCCTCCTATAATTCACCCCTCCACTTT. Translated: CASRSGASYNSPLHF.